This TCR beta chain came from a study of neurological immune-mediated disorders. cDNA was made by 5'RACE with 10-nucleotide random UMIs. TCRdb recomputed calls from the 5' RACE reads with MiXCR, one row per CDR3 protein. The sample holds 70,000 or so distinct CDR3 sequences, 2.5% to 4% seen once. At least ten counts were recorded for this clonotype. Its specificity is unknown. Broader study findings: The greatest TCR clonal expansion occurred in HTLV-1-associated myelopathy and the least in multiple sclerosis, which fell below healthy controls.

The germline V gene encodes CDR1 SGHDT and CDR2 YYEEEE. The ends were cut back, 0 bases at V and 5 bases at J, with 14 bases in the middle. The CDR3 runs 15 residues. Preparation of the unsorted libraries drew on 2 million PBMCs stored at -80 C. V and J are TRBV5-6 and TRBJ1-2; the D gene is possibly TRBD1 (6 bases). Input material: PBMCs. This TCR was sampled from a woman between 50 and 59 years old with multiple sclerosis. CDR3 sequence (DNA): TGTGCCAGCAGCTTGGCCGACAGGAATCTTTATGGCTACACCTTC. Protein product: CASSLADRNLYGYTF.